These 22 T cell receptor beta chains came from one sample sequenced in a study of blood T cells in healthy people across ages. A second PCR of roughly 7 to 11 cycles used a sample-barcoded 5' primer and a J-beta primer mix. TCRdb re-called the 5' RACE reads through MiXCR, storing one row per CDR3 protein. The data contain over 600,000 distinct CDR3 sequences, around 38% of them singletons. Sequencing used blood. The origin of the receptors is a man older than 75 in good health.

Only a few counts were recorded for this clonotype. This chain connects TRBV5-5 to TRBJ2-1; D possibly corresponds to TRBD1 (6 bases). CDR3 length equals 15 residues. V gave up 2 bases and J gave up 6 bases, with 15 bases separating them. Germline lookup yields CDR1 SGHKS and CDR2 YYEKEE (reference sequence). The CDR3 DNA follows: TGTGCCAGCAGCTTTAGTCAGGGGTTACTCAATGAGCAGTTCTTC. Its protein is CASSFSQGLLNEQFF.

This clonotype was seen a few times. This chain links TRBV15 with TRBJ2-3, with D unresolved. V shed 2 bases and J shed 3 bases, with 9 bases lying between them. CDR1 is LNHNV, CDR2 YYDKDF, per germline (reference sequence). This CDR3 is 14 amino acids long. The CDR3 DNA reads as TGTGCCACCAGCAGACTTACCGGGACAGATACGCAGTATTTT. This gives the protein CATSRLTGTDTQYF.

V is TRBV5-1 and J is TRBJ1-5; 8 bases line up with TRBD1. The V segment lost 3 bases and the J segment 0 bases; nucleotides outside the gene matches: 2. The CDR3 covers 15 residues. Germline loops: CDR1 SGHRS, CDR2 YFSETQ. The CDR3 is CASSSTGDSNQPQHF. CDR3 in DNA: TGCGCCAGCAGCTCGACAGGGGATAGCAATCAGCCCCAGCATTTT.

The chain has TRBV3-1 and TRBJ2-7; 9 nucleotides align to TRBD1. Trimming took 4 bases from V and 4 from J; bases not matched to a gene: 5. CDR3 length equals 14 residues. Germline CDR1 reads LGHDT; CDR2 reads YNNKEL (reference sequence). CDR3 protein: CASSRTGGKYEQYF. CDR3 DNA sequence: TGTGCCAGCAGCCGAACAGGGGGCAAGTACGAGCAGTACTTC.

This chain joins TRBV20-1 and TRBJ2-7; maybe TRBD1 (6 bases). This CDR3 comprises 13 residues. Germline CDR1 and CDR2: DFQATT and SNEGSKA (reference sequence). V was clipped by 5 bases and J by 5 bases, with 16 bases between them. The CDR3 bases are TGCAGTGCTCCCCCCGCAGGGGACCACGAGCAGTACTTC. Its protein is CSAPPAGDHEQYF.

This chain links TRBV10-2 with TRBJ2-3, with 11 nucleotides matching TRBD2. CDR1 is WSHSY and CDR2 is SAAADI in the germline V gene. CDR3 length: 16 residues. Unmatched junction bases numbered 5, after V lost 4 bases and J lost 2 bases. CDR3 sequence (DNA): TGCGCCAGCAGTGGACCGACTAGCGGGGTCACAGATACGCAGTATTTT. Its translation is CASSGPTSGVTDTQYF.

As to this clonotype: At one end the junction does not follow the germline gene, possibly because of a read error. V and J are TRBV28 and TRBJ2-1, with 13 bases identical to TRBD2. Germline loops: CDR1 MDHEN, CDR2 SYDVKM. CDR3 length: 15 amino acids. The DNA for the CDR3 is TGTGCCAACAGTGTTACTAGCGGGGGGGCCCGTGAGCAGTTCTTC. Amino acids: CANSVTSGGAREQFF.

The V gene is TRBV6-1, the J gene TRBJ2-5, with D maybe TRBD2 (6 bases). The CDR3 runs 14 residues. Deletions cut 4 bases from V and 11 bases from J, with 20 bases between. Germline CDR1 is MNHNS and CDR2 is SASEGT. CDR3 sequence reads: CASSVAANSGEQYF. CDR3 sequence (DNA): TGTGCCAGCAGTGTGGCAGCCAACTCGGGGGAGCAGTACTTC.

This clonotype was observed a handful of times. The chain links TRBV10-1 to TRBJ2-7; tentative D call: TRBD1 (5 bases). CDR3 length equals 15 residues. The V gene lost 0 bases and the J gene lost 0 bases, with 9 bases spanning the gap. The germline V gene encodes CDR1 WNHNN and CDR2 SYGVQD (reference sequence). The CDR3 is CASSESPGRSYEQYF. CDR3 DNA: TGCGCCAGCAGTGAGTCCCCAGGGCGCTCCTACGAGCAGTACTTC.

In this sample, this clonotype turned up a few times. The chain links TRBV28 to TRBJ2-3, with 10 bases that match TRBD1. V dropped 7 bases and J dropped 2; count of bases not matched to a gene: 6. The germline gives CDR1 MDHEN, CDR2 SYDVKM. The CDR3 spans 15 residues. This CDR3 is CASTPGQGHTDTQYF. The DNA for the CDR3 is TGTGCCAGCACCCCGGGACAGGGGCACACAGATACGCAGTATTTT.

The V and J genes are TRBV7-2 and TRBJ1-4; weak D call: TRBD1 (5 bases). The CDR3 is made up of 16 amino acids. Trimming removed 5 bases at V and 5 bases at J, with 18 bases between. CDR1 is SGHTA and CDR2 is FQGNSA in the germline V gene. CDR3: CASSDVTRGRNEKLFF. CDR3 sequence (DNA): TGTGCCAGCAGCGATGTCACCCGGGGGAGAAATGAAAAACTGTTTTTT.

The chain has TRBV29-1 and TRBJ1-2, with TRBD1 matching over 7 bases. From germline, CDR1 is SQVTM and CDR2 ANQGSEA. This CDR3 has 11 residues. With V trimmed by 7 bases and J by 6 bases, 5 bases remained unmatched. Here the CDR3 reads CSGGDRDGYTF. The CDR3, as DNA: TGCAGCGGGGGAGACAGGGATGGCTACACCTTC.

The chain combines TRBV12-3 or TRBV12-4 with TRBJ2-5; D is perhaps TRBD1 (6 bases). The end of the DNA is better explained by TRBJ2-7, so the J call may be wrong. This CDR3 is built from 15 residues. The CDR3: CASSTSGVGRYEQYF. CDR3 coding DNA: TGTGCCAGCAGTACATCAGGGGTTGGTCGCTACGAGCAGTACTTC.

The sample holds a few counts of this clonotype. This chain joins TRBV7-2 and TRBJ1-2; no reliable D call. The germline gives CDR1 SGHTA, CDR2 FQGNSA. With 4 bases removed from V and 3 bases from J, the gap between germline ends came to 15 bases. The CDR3 spans 15 residues. In DNA, the CDR3 is TGTGCCAGCAGCTCCCGACGGCCCCGGGACTATGGCTACACCTTC. Translating gives CASSSRRPRDYGYTF.

V and J are TRBV7-3 and TRBJ2-2; D not certain. Germline CDR1 reads SGHTA; CDR2 reads FQGTGA. CDR3 length equals 12 residues. With 2 bases removed from V and 7 bases from J, the gap between germline ends came to 5 bases. The CDR3: CASSLLNGELFF. The CDR3 DNA follows: TGTGCCAGCAGCTTACTAAACGGGGAGCTGTTTTTT. The full variable domain, rest sourced from reference TRBV7-3 and TRBJ2-2, is GAGVSQTPSNKVTEKGKYVELRCDPISGHTALYWYRQSLGQGPEFLIYFQGTGAADDSGLPNDRFFAVRPEGSVSTLKIQRTERGDSAVYLCASSLLNGELFFGEGSRLTVL.

This clonotype was recorded a few times. This chain connects TRBV7-2 to TRBJ2-5; the D gene is possibly TRBD1 (5 bases). Trimming took off 5 bases at V and 0 bases at J, with 13 bases between the two ends. The length of the CDR3 is 15 residues. Germline lookup yields CDR1 SGHTA and CDR2 FQGNSA. Written as DNA, the CDR3 is TGTGCCAGCAGCCCAGTCGGACACGACCAAGAGACCCAGTACTTC. Protein sequence: CASSPVGHDQETQYF.

V gene TRBV29-1 combines with J gene TRBJ2-3, with 10 positions matching TRBD2. CDR1 and CDR2 from the germline V gene are SQVTM and ANQGSEA. Trimming removed 0 bases from V and 6 bases from J; junction bases left unmatched: 6. This CDR3 has 15 residues. The CDR3 sequence is CSVEEELAGRDTQYF. In DNA form, the CDR3 reads TGCAGCGTTGAAGAAGAACTAGCGGGGAGGGATACGCAGTATTTT.

V usage is TRBV5-5 and J usage is TRBJ1-5, with 8 bases matching TRBD1. After removal of 7 bases from V and 6 bases from J, the junction contained 6 bases not matched to a gene. This CDR3 spans 13 amino acids. The germline V gene has CDR1 SGHKS and CDR2 YYEKEE (reference sequence). CDR3 DNA sequence: TGTGCCAGCGACAGGGGCGGGGGTCAGCCCCAGCATTTT. The encoded protein is CASDRGGGQPQHF. The full variable domain, completed using reference TRBV5-5 and TRBJ1-5, is DAGVTQSPTHLIKTRGQQVTLRCSPISGHKSVSWYQQVLGQGPQFIFQYYEKEERGRGNFPDRFSARQFPNYSSELNVNALLLGDSALYLCASDRGGGQPQHFGDGTRLSIL.

The rearrangement joins TRBV4-3 to TRBJ1-2; D not certain. Deletions cut 3 bases from V and 6 bases from J, with 17 bases between. CDR1 is LGHNA, CDR2 YSLEER, per germline. The CDR3 loop spans 15 amino acids. CDR3 loop: CASSHTKVRADGYTF. CDR3 DNA: TGCGCCAGCAGCCATACTAAGGTTAGGGCCGATGGCTACACCTTC.

V is TRBV7-9 and J is TRBJ2-1; D may be TRBD1 or TRBD2 (5 bases each). The ends were cut back, 5 bases at V and 13 bases at J, with 21 bases in the middle. CDR3 length: 14 amino acids. CDR1 SEHNR and CDR2 FQNEAQ come from the germline V gene (reference sequence). Here the CDR3 reads CASSLGTPQETQFF. Written as DNA, the CDR3 is TGTGCCAGCAGCCTAGGGACGCCGCAAGAAACCCAGTTCTTC. Drawing the rest from reference TRBV7-9 and TRBJ2-1, the complete variable domain is DTGVSQNPRHKITKRGQNVTFRCDPISEHNRLYWYRQTLGQGPEFLTYFQNEAQLEKSRLLSDRFSAERPKGSFSTLEIQRTEQGDSAMYLCASSLGTPQETQFFGPGTRLTVL.

As concerns this clonotype: A read error is possible here, since a much larger clone lies one base away. This chain uses TRBV29-1 with TRBJ2-5, with TRBD2 matching over 10 bases. The trim removed 4 bases at V and 10 bases at J, leaving 12 bases unmatched. Germline values: CDR1 SQVTM, CDR2 ANQGSEA. The CDR3 extends over 14 amino acids. CDR3 in amino acids: CSVVGTPSGGNQYF. The CDR3 coding sequence is TGCAGCGTTGTAGGGACCCCTAGCGGGGGAAACCAGTACTTC.

A note on this clonotype: A much larger clone is a single base away; this may be a read error. The chain combines TRBV27 with TRBJ1-2; D remains ambiguous. The CDR3 spans 16 residues. The germline V gene encodes CDR1 MNHEY and CDR2 SMNVEV (reference sequence). The CDR3 here is CASGFHMGLGNYGYTF. DNA for the CDR3: TGTGCCAGCGGTTTTCACATGGGGTTAGGAAACTATGGCTACACCTTC.